This entry features one T cell receptor beta chain sequence. No antigen is known for it. This CDR3 spans 12 amino acids. The V end lost 6 bases, the J end lost 7 bases, and 12 bases lay between the germline ends. Germline lookup yields CDR1 LNHDA and CDR2 SQIVND (reference sequence). Profiling relied on immunoSEQ multiplex PCR, and the TCRdb table lists in-frame clones only, not all of them. The sample records roughly 120,000 clones, roughly 83% being singletons. This entry is derived from a study of cytomegalovirus exposure and HLA in healthy donors. Study details: The approximately 120 validation repertoires, a later analysis reported, used the same platform as the approximately 730 repertoires from the first cohort. Whole-study results and caveats: With high specificity and sensitivity, the classifier reportedly diagnosed cytomegalovirus status. Most observed TCR sequences were rare, whereas some public TCRs were detected in many donors. CMV antigen specificity of a few CMV-associated chains was confirmed in vitro.

The V and J genes are TRBV19 and TRBJ1-1; TRBD1 might be the D (6 bases). The sample was PBMCs. The sequence came from a man aged 18 to 29 in good health and CMV-seronegative. Here the CDR3 DNA reads TGTGCCAGTAGCCCCACCAGGGGTGAAGCTTTCTTT. Translating it yields CASSPTRGEAFF.